The entry that follows covers one TCR beta chain sequence. The specificity of this receptor is unknown. No much larger clone is present one base from it, and per-base qualities are unavailable. A second Seattle source provided samples from volunteer blood donors who had recovered from COVID-19. Each collaborating institution followed its own protocols to collect whole blood in K2EDTA tubes. Collaborator samples were shipped for TCRbeta analysis as frozen whole blood, isolated PBMCs, or DNA extracted from either sample type. The data were obtained in a study of blood T cell repertoires in COVID-19 (TCRdb year 2020). Concerning the study at large: Collaborator samples came from the United States, Italy and Spain and covered acute and convalescent phases of COVID-19. The material from the prospective study consisted of cDNA or gDNA derived from T cells, B-cell-depleted T cells, or PBMCs. Deeply sampled blood TCRbeta repertoires from subjects exposed to, actively infected with, or recovered from COVID-19 were included in the dataset. The repertoires were made available in a free public database intended to serve as a resource for research on the immune response to SARS-CoV-2. Samples were obtained from the ongoing ImmuneRACE study (first 160 participants) and from 1,254 subjects provided by 6 global collaborators. The sample metadata nearly always contained a de-identified subject ID, COVID-19 status, age in years and sex. Where available, HLA class I and class II types were obtained from metadata supplied by the sample provider rather than from assay-based typing. Points the paper makes about the study in general: The amount of clinical and demographic metadata varied by source and participant and was provided uncurated.

V lost 4 bases and J lost 9 bases, and the count of bases not matched to a germline gene is 9. The CDR3 measures 16 amino acids from cysteine to phenylalanine. Only the CDR3 portion is preserved as DNA: 48 bases, with reading frame beginning at the first base. The germline V gene encodes CDR1 MNHEY and CDR2 SMNVEV (reference sequence). TCRbeta CDR3 regions were amplified from genomic DNA by means of the immunoSEQ Assay, a bias-controlled multiplex PCR. In the authors' own workflow: Within the assay, amplification of reference gene primers was used to estimate how many nucleated cells each sample contained. Sequence reads were collapsed and filtered to measure the absolute abundance of every unique TCRbeta CDR3 rearrangement. For each sample, productive Simpson clonality was calculated as the square root of Simpson's diversity index across productive rearrangements. The immuneACCESS repertoire file appears here via TCRdb, limited to in-frame rearrangements. These files lack a portion of the clones; in checked studies, under half of the deficit traces to unresolved V genes, and the cause of the others is not known. V and J calls and clone size come straight from that table; D and trimming were deduced from the DNA. The sample table records about 280,000 clones; 83% of these occur just once. The top ten clonotypes cover 9.4% of the sample.

The sample consisted of peripheral blood. The chain joins TRBV27 to TRBJ2-1, and TRBD2 matches 13 of the central bases. The TCR was taken from a woman aged 45-65 years who had recovered from COVID-19. The nucleotide sequence is given as TGTGCCAGCAGTTACCTCGGACTAGCGGGAGAAGCTGAGCAGTTCTTC. This encodes CASSYLGLAGEAEQFF.